Following are 21 T cell receptor beta chains from one sample sequenced in a study of blood T cell repertoires in COVID-19. The assay was immunoSEQ multiplex PCR, and TCRdb's table has in-frame clones only and misses some. Here the sample spans over 250,000 clones, around 89% being singletons. Material: PBMCs or T cells enriched from blood (not recorded which). These receptors all stem from a man aged 35 to 55 who had recovered from COVID-19.

At least ten counts were recorded for this clone. The chain links TRBV6-5 to TRBJ2-1; a weak D match, TRBD2 (7 bases). The CDR3 runs 13 residues. V gave up 0 bases and J gave up 14 bases, with 14 bases separating them. Germline-derived CDR1 and CDR2 are MNHEY and SVGAGI. CDR3 coding DNA: TGTGCCAGCAGTTACTCGCACAGGGAGGGGGAGTTCTTC. As protein: CASSYSHREGEFF.

The chain joins TRBV7-9 to TRBJ1-4; 12 positions match TRBD1. The trim removed 5 bases at V and 10 bases at J, leaving 14 bases unmatched. Germline lookup yields CDR1 SEHNR and CDR2 FQNEAQ (reference sequence). This CDR3 contains 17 residues. The CDR3 region has the DNA TGTGCCAGCAGCCAAGCCGGGACAGGGGGCGCAAATCGAAAACTGTTTTTT. Amino acid sequence: CASSQAGTGGANRKLFF.

This sequence joins TRBV2 and TRBJ1-2; D might be TRBD1 (5 bases). V was clipped by 6 bases and J by 0 bases, with 17 bases between them. Germline CDR1 reads SNHLY; CDR2 reads FYNNEI. This CDR3 has 16 amino acids. The chain's CDR3 is CASRGGVGEANYGYTF. The CDR3 nucleotides are TGTGCCAGCAGGGGAGGGGTCGGGGAAGCTAACTATGGCTACACCTTC.

CDR3 nucleotide sequence: TGCGCCAGCAGCCCACGACAGGGAACTAATGAAAAACTGTTTTTT. Its protein product is CASSPRQGTNEKLFF. The chain uses TRBV4-1 and TRBJ1-4; 7 bases match TRBD1. The ends lost 4 bases at V and 1 base at J; junction bases unmatched: 3. The CDR3 has 15 residues. Germline lookup yields CDR1 MGHRA and CDR2 YSYEKL.

Concerning this clone itself: Other DNA sequences in this sample translate to the same CDR3. The chain links TRBV7-3 to TRBJ2-5, with a possible D match to TRBD1 (6 bases). CDR1 SGHTA and CDR2 FQGTGA come from the germline V gene. This CDR3 comprises 15 residues. V dropped 5 bases and J dropped 3 bases, with 16 bases sitting between them. The CDR3 region is CASSLTGTSKETQYF. The DNA for the CDR3 is TGTGCCAGCAGCCTCACCGGGACAAGCAAAGAGACCCAGTACTTC. The full variable domain, completed using reference TRBV7-3 and TRBJ2-5, is GAGVSQTPSNKVTEKGKYVELRCDPISGHTALYWYRQSLGQGPEFLIYFQGTGAADDSGLPNDRFFAVRPEGSVSTLKIQRTERGDSAVYLCASSLTGTSKETQYFGPGTRLLVL.

The chain uses TRBV21-1 and TRBJ2-7; the table's D call TRBD2 went unverified against the DNA. TRBV21-1 is classified as a pseudogene. The CDR3 is 17 amino acids. The CDR3 loop reads CASSYYPEDLSSYEQYF. The CDR3 DNA follows: TGTGCCAGCAGCTACTACCCGGAGGACCTTAGCTCCTACGAGCAGTACTTC.

This clone was seen only once. The chain recombines TRBV12-5 with TRBJ1-4; 10 nucleotides line up with TRBD1. Germline trimming cut 6 bases from V and 5 bases from J; bases unmatched to any gene: 21. The CDR3 covers 20 residues. Germline CDR1 is LGHNT and CDR2 is FRNRAP. For the CDR3, the DNA is TGTGCTAGTGGCCCTCCCGGGGGACAGGGGCGTCTATTGGAGAATGAAAAACTGTTTTTT. Protein sequence: CASGPPGGQGRLLENEKLFF. Full variable domain (outside the CDR3, taken from reference TRBV12-5 and TRBJ1-4): DARVTQTPRHKVTEMGQEVTMRCQPILGHNTVFWYRQTMMQGLELLAYFRNRAPLDDSGMPKDRFSAEMPDATLATLKIQPSEPRDSAVYFCASGPPGGQGRLLENEKLFFGSGTQLSVL.

This sequence joins TRBV6-2 or TRBV6-3 and TRBJ1-1, with 10 bases fitting TRBD1. The V segment lost 6 bases and the J segment 5 bases; nucleotides outside the gene matches: 6. The CDR3 totals 14 residues. Germline lookup yields CDR1 MNHEY and CDR2 SVGEGT. CDR3 region: CASSQTGGRTEAFF. DNA for the CDR3: TGTGCCAGCAGCCAGACAGGGGGCCGGACTGAAGCTTTCTTT.

The chain is built from TRBV11-2 and TRBJ2-1, with 13 bases lining up with TRBD2. The CDR3 loop spans 15 amino acids. The J segment lost 8 bases and the V segment lost 5 bases, leaving 6 bases of the junction unmatched. Germline CDR1 SGHAT, CDR2 FQNNGV. The CDR3 protein is CASSRRTSGSYEQFF. CDR3 DNA: TGTGCCAGCAGCCGTAGGACTAGCGGGAGCTATGAGCAGTTCTTC.

The chain couples TRBV19 to TRBJ2-7, with 10 bases matching TRBD1. This CDR3 contains 15 residues. Germline V gives CDR1 LNHDA, CDR2 SQIVND (reference sequence). Trimming removed 1 base from V and 3 bases from J; junction bases left unmatched: 3. The CDR3 protein is CASSIGGQGLYEQYF. In DNA, the CDR3 is TGTGCCAGTAGTATAGGGGGACAGGGGCTCTACGAGCAGTACTTC. The full variable domain, its missing parts supplied by reference TRBV19 and TRBJ2-7, is DGGITQSPKYLFRKEGQNVTLSCEQNLNHDAMYWYRQDPGQGLRLIYYSQIVNDFQKGDIAEGYSVSREKKESFPLTVTSAQKNPTAFYLCASSIGGQGLYEQYFGPGTRLTVT.

Remarks on this clone: Other DNA sequences in this sample translate to the same CDR3. The rearrangement joins TRBV30 to TRBJ1-2; the D gene is possibly TRBD1 (5 bases). Trimming took 3 bases from V and 2 from J, leaving 10 bases between them. The CDR3 covers 13 residues. Germline V gene sequence: CDR1 GTSNPN, CDR2 SVGIG (reference sequence). The CDR3 loop reads CAWSPGGNYGYTF. The CDR3 DNA reads TGTGCCTGGAGCCCCGGGGGAAACTATGGCTACACCTTC. Full variable domain (missing parts from reference TRBV30 and TRBJ1-2): SQTIHQWPATLVQPVGSPLSLECTVEGTSNPNLYWYRQAAGRGLQLLFYSVGIGQISSEVPQNLSASRPQDRQFILSSKKLLLSDSGFYLCAWSPGGNYGYTFGSGTRLTVV.

This chain links TRBV7-9 with TRBJ1-3, with 8 nucleotides matching TRBD1. With V trimmed by 0 bases and J by 4 bases, 8 bases remained unmatched. The germline CDR1 and CDR2 sequences are SEHNR and FQNEAQ (reference sequence). This CDR3 has 17 residues. DNA of the CDR3: TGTGCCAGCAGCTTAGCCGGCCAGGGGGCGAGGGGAAACACCATATATTTT. This sequence encodes CASSLAGQGARGNTIYF.

The CDR3 nucleotides read TGTGCCAGCACTCAGTTAACAGGGGGAAAACTGTTTTTT. This translates into CASTQLTGGKLFF. The chain links TRBV12-3 or TRBV12-4 to TRBJ1-4; TRBD1 agrees at 8 bases. V lost 7 bases, J lost 10 bases, and 8 bases stayed unmatched. The CDR3 loop spans 13 amino acids.

This chain connects TRBV5-6 to TRBJ2-3; TRBD2 aligns across 12 bases. V trimming: 4 bases; J trimming: 4 bases; junction bases outside the gene matches: 7. The CDR3 length is 16 residues. Germline values: CDR1 SGHDT, CDR2 YYEEEE. CDR3 sequence reads: CASSRILAGGSDTQYF. CDR3 DNA sequence: TGTGCCAGCAGCCGGATACTAGCGGGAGGATCAGATACGCAGTATTTT.

The chain recombines TRBV7-9 with TRBJ1-4, with TRBD1 matching over 10 bases. Per the germline V gene, CDR1 is SEHNR and CDR2 is FQNEAQ (reference sequence). The trim removed 3 bases at V and 8 bases at J, leaving 3 bases unmatched. The CDR3 has 14 residues. This chain's CDR3 is CASSLTGGGEKLFF. Here the CDR3 DNA reads TGTGCCAGCAGCTTGACAGGGGGCGGGGAAAAACTGTTTTTT. The full variable domain, with the rest looked up from reference TRBV7-9 and TRBJ1-4, is DTGVSQNPRHKITKRGQNVTFRCDPISEHNRLYWYRQTLGQGPEFLTYFQNEAQLEKSRLLSDRFSAERPKGSFSTLEIQRTEQGDSAMYLCASSLTGGGEKLFFGSGTQLSVL.

CDR3 nucleotides: TGTGCCAGCAGCCTGCCCAGGGTTAGCACAGATACGCAGTATTTT. It specifies CASSLPRVSTDTQYF. The chain couples TRBV11-2 to TRBJ2-3; TRBD1 is a possible D gene (5 bases). CDR1 is SGHAT and CDR2 is FQNNGV in the germline V gene. The CDR3 is 15 amino acids. The V end lost 5 bases, the J end lost 0 bases, and 12 bases lay between the germline ends.

The chain couples TRBV6-5 to TRBJ1-2; 11 bases agree with TRBD1. CDR3 size: 15 residues. Germline CDR1 reads MNHEY; CDR2 reads SVGAGI. The trim removed 2 bases at V and 4 bases at J, leaving 3 bases unmatched. The CDR3 bases are TGTGCCAGCAGTTACCCAGGACAGGGGGCCTATGGCTACACCTTC. This gives the protein CASSYPGQGAYGYTF.

The count of this clone is one. The V gene is TRBV19, the J gene TRBJ2-2, with D possibly being TRBD1 (6 bases). V lost 5 bases, J lost 3 bases, and 10 bases lay in between. CDR3 size: 14 residues. Looked up from germline, CDR1 is LNHDA and CDR2 is SQIVND (reference sequence). This CDR3 is CASSSQGHTGELFF. The CDR3 DNA reads as TGTGCCAGTAGTTCCCAGGGGCACACCGGGGAGCTGTTTTTT.

V gene TRBV5-1 combines with J gene TRBJ1-3, with D possibly TRBD1 on 6 matching bases. The CDR3 length is 18 residues. V was clipped by 1 base and J by 1 base, with 18 bases between them. Germline V gene data show CDR1 as SGHRS and CDR2 as YFSETQ. The CDR3 bases are TGCGCCAGCAGCTTGATGGTTACAGGGACTAAATCTGGAAACACCATATATTTT. It encodes CASSLMVTGTKSGNTIYF.

This clone was seen only once. The chain carries TRBV13 and TRBJ2-2; a weak D match, TRBD2 (5 bases). This CDR3 contains 14 residues. The germline V gene encodes CDR1 PRHDT and CDR2 FYEKMQ (reference sequence). V lost 5 bases to trimming and J lost 4 bases, with 11 bases between them. The DNA of the CDR3 is TGTGCCAGCAGCATGTCTAGCCGCACCGGGGAGCTGTTTTTT. Its translation is CASSMSSRTGELFF.

The V call is TRBV19, the J call TRBJ2-1; 13 bases agree with TRBD2. After removal of 5 bases from V and 5 bases from J, the junction contained 0 bases not matched to a gene. Germline-derived CDR1 and CDR2 are LNHDA and SQIVND (reference sequence). CDR3 length: 14 amino acids. Written as DNA, the CDR3 is TGTGCCAGTAGTGGGACTAGCGGGGACAATGAGCAGTTCTTC. Its protein is CASSGTSGDNEQFF.